This T cell receptor beta chain emerged from a study of human versus mouse CDR3 diversity and MHC coevolution. Study-wide background: Between about 5.5 x 10^6 and 1.8 x 10^7 valid reads came from each sample.

Clones were sequenced by immunoSEQ multiplex PCR, and TCRdb holds only the in-frame ones, with some missing. The sample lists about 81,000 clones; about 94% were seen once. Cells were CD45RO-negative CD62L-positive naive CD4 T cells sorted from PBMCs. Whole-study findings and limits: iCHAO1 estimated the human TCR beta repertoire at 1.5 million to 2 million clonotypes. Human CDR3s averaged more deletions and insertions than mouse CDR3s.

With 2 bases clipped from V and 0 bases from J, the junction kept 8 bases outside the gene matches. The length of the CDR3 is 17 residues. Germline V gene data show CDR1 as GTSNPN and CDR2 as SVGIG (reference sequence). In the case of this clone: No antigen is known for it.

The source of this sequence is a person aged 30-70 years in good health. Sequenced: naive CD4+ T cells from blood. Indicated subset: CD45RO-negative CD62L-positive naive CD4 T cells. The V and J genes are TRBV30 and TRBJ1-5; 9 bases match TRBD1. The CDR3 DNA reads TGTGCCTGGAGTCCAACAGGGGGCTCATATAGCAATCAGCCCCAGCATTTT. It encodes CAWSPTGGSYSNQPQHF.